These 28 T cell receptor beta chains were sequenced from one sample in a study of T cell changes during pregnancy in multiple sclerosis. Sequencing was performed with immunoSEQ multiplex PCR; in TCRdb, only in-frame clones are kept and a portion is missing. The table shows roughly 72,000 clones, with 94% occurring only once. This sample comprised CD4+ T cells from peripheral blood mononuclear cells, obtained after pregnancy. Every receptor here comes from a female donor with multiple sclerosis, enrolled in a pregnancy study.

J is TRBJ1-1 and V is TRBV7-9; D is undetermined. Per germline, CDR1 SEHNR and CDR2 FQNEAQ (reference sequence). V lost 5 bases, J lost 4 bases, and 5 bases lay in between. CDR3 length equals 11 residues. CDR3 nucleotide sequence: TGTGCCAGCAGCCCGTTCACTGAAGCTTTCTTT. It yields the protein CASSPFTEAFF. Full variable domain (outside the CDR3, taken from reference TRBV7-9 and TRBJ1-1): DTGVSQNPRHKITKRGQNVTFRCDPISEHNRLYWYRQTLGQGPEFLTYFQNEAQLEKSRLLSDRFSAERPKGSFSTLEIQRTEQGDSAMYLCASSPFTEAFFGQGTRLTVV.

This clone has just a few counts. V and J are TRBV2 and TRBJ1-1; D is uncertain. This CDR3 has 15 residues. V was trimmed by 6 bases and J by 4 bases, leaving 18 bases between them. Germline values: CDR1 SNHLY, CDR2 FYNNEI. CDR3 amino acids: CASRSRTRRITEAFF. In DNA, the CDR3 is TGTGCCAGCAGATCTCGGACTCGGAGGATCACTGAAGCTTTCTTT.

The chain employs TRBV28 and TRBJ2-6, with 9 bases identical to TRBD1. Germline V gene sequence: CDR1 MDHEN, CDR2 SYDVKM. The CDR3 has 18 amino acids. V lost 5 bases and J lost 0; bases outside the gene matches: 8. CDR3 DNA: TGTGCCAGCAGTCTCGACAGGGGGTTGGGCTCTGGGGCCAACGTCCTGACTTTC. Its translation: CASSLDRGLGSGANVLTF.

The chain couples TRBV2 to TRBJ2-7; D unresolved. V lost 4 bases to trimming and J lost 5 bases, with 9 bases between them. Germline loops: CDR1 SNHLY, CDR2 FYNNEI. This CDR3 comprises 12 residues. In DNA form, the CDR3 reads TGTGCCAGCAGTGTTCAAGCCCACGAGCAGTACTTC. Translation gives CASSVQAHEQYF.

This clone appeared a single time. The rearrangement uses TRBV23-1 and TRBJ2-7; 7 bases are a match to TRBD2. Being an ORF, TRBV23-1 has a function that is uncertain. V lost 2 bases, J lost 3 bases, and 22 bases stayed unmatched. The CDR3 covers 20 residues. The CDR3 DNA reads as TGCGCCAGCAGTCAAGGGATTTGGGACTATATTAATCTCGGTTACTACGAGCAGTACTTC. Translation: CASSQGIWDYINLGYYEQYF.

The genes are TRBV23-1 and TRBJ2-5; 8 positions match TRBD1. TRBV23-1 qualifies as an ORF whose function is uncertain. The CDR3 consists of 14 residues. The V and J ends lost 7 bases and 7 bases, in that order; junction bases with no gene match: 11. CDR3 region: CASTASRGLVTQYF. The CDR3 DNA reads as TGCGCCAGCACCGCCAGCAGGGGGCTGGTGACCCAGTACTTC.

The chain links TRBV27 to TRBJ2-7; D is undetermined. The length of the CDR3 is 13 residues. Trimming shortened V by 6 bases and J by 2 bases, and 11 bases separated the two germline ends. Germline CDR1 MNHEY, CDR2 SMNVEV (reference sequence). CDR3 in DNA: TGTGCCAGCAGCCTCCTTGGCCCCTACGAGCAGTACTTC. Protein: CASSLLGPYEQYF.

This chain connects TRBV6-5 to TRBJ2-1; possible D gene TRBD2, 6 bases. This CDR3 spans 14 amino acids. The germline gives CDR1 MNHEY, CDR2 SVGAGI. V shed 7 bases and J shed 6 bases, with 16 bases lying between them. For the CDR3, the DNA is TGTGCCAGCAAAGTCGGAGGGCGGTCCAATGAGCAGTTCTTC. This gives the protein CASKVGGRSNEQFF.

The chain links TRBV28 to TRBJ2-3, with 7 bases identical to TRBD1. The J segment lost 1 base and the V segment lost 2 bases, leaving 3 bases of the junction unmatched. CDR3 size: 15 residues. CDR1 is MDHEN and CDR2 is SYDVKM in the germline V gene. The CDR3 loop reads CASSLPGGGTDTQYF. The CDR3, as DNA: TGTGCCAGCAGTTTACCAGGGGGAGGCACAGATACGCAGTATTTT.

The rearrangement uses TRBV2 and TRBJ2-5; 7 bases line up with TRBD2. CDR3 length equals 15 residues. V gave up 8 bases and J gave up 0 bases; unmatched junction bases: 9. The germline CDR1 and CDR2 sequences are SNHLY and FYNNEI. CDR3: CASGTGTTYQETQYF. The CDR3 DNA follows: TGTGCCAGCGGAACCGGGACTACGTACCAAGAGACCCAGTACTTC.

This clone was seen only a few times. As DNA, the CDR3 is TGTGCCAGCAGTTCCACAAGACAGGGTGGTGAAAAACTGTTTTTT. Its protein is CASSSTRQGGEKLFF. The genes are TRBV28 and TRBJ1-4; 7 bases fit TRBD1. The CDR3 is 15 residues long. CDR1 is MDHEN and CDR2 is SYDVKM in the germline V gene. Trimming took 4 bases from V and 7 from J; bases not matched to a gene: 9. The variable domain in full, completed from reference TRBV28 and TRBJ1-4, reads DVKVTQSSRYLVKRTGEKVFLECVQDMDHENMFWYRQDPGLGLRLIYFSYDVKMKEKGDIPEGYSVSREKKERFSLILESASTNQTSMYLCASSSTRQGGEKLFFGSGTQLSVL.

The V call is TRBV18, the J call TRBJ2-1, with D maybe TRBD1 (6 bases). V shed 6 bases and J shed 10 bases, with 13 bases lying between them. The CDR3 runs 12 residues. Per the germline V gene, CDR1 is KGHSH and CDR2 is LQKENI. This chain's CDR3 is CASSATGTEQFF. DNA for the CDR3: TGTGCCAGCTCCGCCACAGGGACAGAGCAGTTCTTC.

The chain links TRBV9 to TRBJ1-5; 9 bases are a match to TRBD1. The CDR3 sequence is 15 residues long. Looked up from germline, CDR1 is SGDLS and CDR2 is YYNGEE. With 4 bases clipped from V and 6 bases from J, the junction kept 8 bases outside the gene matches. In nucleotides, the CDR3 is TGTGCCAGCAGCATTGGGACAGGGTGGGGTCAGCCCCAGCATTTT. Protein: CASSIGTGWGQPQHF.

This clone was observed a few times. The CDR3 protein is CASSDAGGHTEAFF. The DNA of the CDR3 is TGTGCCAGCAGCGATGCGGGGGGGCACACTGAAGCTTTCTTT. The chain couples TRBV7-3 to TRBJ1-1; perhaps TRBD1 as D (6 bases). There are 14 residues in the CDR3. The V gene's germline CDR1 is SGHTA and CDR2 FQGTGA. V lost 5 bases, J lost 3 bases, and 13 bases lay in between. Supplemented by reference TRBV7-3 and TRBJ1-1, the full variable domain reads GAGVSQTPSNKVTEKGKYVELRCDPISGHTALYWYRQSLGQGPEFLIYFQGTGAADDSGLPNDRFFAVRPEGSVSTLKIQRTERGDSAVYLCASSDAGGHTEAFFGQGTRLTVV.

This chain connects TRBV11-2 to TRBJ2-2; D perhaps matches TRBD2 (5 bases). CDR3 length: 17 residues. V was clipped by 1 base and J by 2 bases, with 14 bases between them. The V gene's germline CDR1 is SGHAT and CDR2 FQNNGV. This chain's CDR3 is CASSLAWLALNTGELFF. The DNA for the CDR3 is TGTGCCAGCAGCTTAGCTTGGCTAGCACTCAACACCGGGGAGCTGTTTTTT.

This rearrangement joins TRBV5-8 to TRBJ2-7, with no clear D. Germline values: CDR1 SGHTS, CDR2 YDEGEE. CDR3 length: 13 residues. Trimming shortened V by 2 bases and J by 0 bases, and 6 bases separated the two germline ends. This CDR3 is CASSFGSSYEQYF. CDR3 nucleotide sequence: TGTGCCAGCAGCTTCGGGTCCTCCTACGAGCAGTACTTC.

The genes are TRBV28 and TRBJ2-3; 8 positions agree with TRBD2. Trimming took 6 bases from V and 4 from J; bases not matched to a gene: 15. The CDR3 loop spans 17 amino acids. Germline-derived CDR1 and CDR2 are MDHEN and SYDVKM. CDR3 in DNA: TGTGCCAGCAGCCGCTTCCTGACAGCGGGAGTTCCAGATACGCAGTATTTT. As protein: CASSRFLTAGVPDTQYF.

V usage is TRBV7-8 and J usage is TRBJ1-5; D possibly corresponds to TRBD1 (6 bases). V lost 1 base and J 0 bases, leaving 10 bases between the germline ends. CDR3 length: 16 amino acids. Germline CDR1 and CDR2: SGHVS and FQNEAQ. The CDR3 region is CASSLVQGYSNQPQHF. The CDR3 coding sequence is TGTGCCAGCAGCTTAGTACAGGGTTATAGCAATCAGCCCCAGCATTTT. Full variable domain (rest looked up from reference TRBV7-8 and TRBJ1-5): GAGVSQSPRYKVAKRGQDVALRCDPISGHVSLFWYQQALGQGPEFLTYFQNEAQLDKSGLPSDRFFAERPEGSVSTLKIQRTQQEDSAVYLCASSLVQGYSNQPQHFGDGTRLSIL.

The CDR3 loop is CASSLSGTGLQGNQPQHF. CDR3 in DNA: TGTGCCAGCAGTTTATCTGGGACAGGGCTCCAGGGGAATCAGCCCCAGCATTTT. The chain couples TRBV28 to TRBJ1-5; TRBD1 aligns across 9 bases. Germline trimming cut 1 base from V and 4 bases from J; bases unmatched to any gene: 11. This CDR3 is built from 18 residues. CDR1 is MDHEN and CDR2 is SYDVKM in the germline V gene.

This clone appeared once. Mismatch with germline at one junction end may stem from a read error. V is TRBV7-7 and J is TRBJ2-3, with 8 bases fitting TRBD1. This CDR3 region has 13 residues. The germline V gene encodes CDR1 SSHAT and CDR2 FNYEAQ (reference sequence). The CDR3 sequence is CASSLDRGDTQYF. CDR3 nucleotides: TGTGCTAGCAGCTTAGACAGGGGAGATACGCAGTATTTT.

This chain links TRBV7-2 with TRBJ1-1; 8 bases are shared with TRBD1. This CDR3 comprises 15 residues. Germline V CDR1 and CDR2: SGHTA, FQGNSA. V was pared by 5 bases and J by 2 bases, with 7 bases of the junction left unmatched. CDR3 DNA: TGTGCCAGCAGCCGAGACAGGGGCACCAACACTGAAGCTTTCTTT. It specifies CASSRDRGTNTEAFF.

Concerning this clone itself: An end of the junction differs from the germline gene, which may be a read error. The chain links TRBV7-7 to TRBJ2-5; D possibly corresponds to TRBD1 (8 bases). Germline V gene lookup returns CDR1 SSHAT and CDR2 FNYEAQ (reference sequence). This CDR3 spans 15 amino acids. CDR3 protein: CASSPNRGGRETQYF. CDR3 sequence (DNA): TGTGCTAGCAGCCCTAACAGGGGGGGTCGAGAGACCCAGTACTTC. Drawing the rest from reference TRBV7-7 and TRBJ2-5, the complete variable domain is GAGVSQSPRYKVTKRGQDVTLRCDPISSHATLYWYQQALGQGPEFLTYFNYEAQPDKSGLPSDRFSAERPEGSISTLTIQRTEQRDSAMYRCASSPNRGGRETQYFGPGTRLLVL.

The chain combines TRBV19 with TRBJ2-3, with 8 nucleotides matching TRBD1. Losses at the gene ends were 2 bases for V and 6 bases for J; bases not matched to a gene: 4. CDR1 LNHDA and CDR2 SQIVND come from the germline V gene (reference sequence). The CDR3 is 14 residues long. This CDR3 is CASSITGGTDTQYF. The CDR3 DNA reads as TGTGCCAGTAGTATAACAGGGGGTACGGATACGCAGTATTTT.

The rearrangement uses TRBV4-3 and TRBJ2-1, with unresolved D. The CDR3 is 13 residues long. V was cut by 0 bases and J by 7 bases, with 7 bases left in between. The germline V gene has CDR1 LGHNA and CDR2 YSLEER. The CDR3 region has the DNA TGCGCCAGCAGCCAAGATCGGGTGAATGAGCAGTTCTTC. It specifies CASSQDRVNEQFF.

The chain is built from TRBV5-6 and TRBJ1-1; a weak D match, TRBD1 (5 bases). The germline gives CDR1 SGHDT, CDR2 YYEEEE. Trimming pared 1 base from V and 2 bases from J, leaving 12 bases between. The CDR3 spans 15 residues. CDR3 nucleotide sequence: TGTGCCAGCAGCTTGATGGGTAGGGGTAACACTGAAGCTTTCTTT. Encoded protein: CASSLMGRGNTEAFF. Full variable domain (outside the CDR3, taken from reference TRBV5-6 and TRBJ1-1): DAGVTQSPTHLIKTRGQQVTLRCSPKSGHDTVSWYQQALGQGPQFIFQYYEEEERQRGNFPDRFSGHQFPNYSSELNVNALLLGDSALYLCASSLMGRGNTEAFFGQGTRLTVV.

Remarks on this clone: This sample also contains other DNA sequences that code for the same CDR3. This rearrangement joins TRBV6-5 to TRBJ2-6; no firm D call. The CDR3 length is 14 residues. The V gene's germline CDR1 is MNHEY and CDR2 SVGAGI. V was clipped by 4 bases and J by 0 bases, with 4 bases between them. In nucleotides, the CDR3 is TGTGCCAGCAGTTCTTACTCTGGGGCCAACGTCCTGACTTTC. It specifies CASSSYSGANVLTF.

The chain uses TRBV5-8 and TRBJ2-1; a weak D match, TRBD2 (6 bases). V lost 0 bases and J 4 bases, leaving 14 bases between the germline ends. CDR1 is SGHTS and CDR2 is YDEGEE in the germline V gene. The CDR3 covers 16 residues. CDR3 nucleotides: TGTGCCAGCAGCTTGGCACCGGGACTCGTATACAATGAGCAGTTCTTC. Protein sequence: CASSLAPGLVYNEQFF.

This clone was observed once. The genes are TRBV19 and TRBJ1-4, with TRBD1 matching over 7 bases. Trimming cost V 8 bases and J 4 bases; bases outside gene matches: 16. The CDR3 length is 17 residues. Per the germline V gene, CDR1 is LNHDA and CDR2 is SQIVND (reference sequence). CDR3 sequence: CASPHRITGALNEKLFF. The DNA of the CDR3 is TGTGCCAGTCCACACCGAATAACAGGGGCCCTTAATGAAAAACTGTTTTTT.